Presented here are 27 T cell receptor beta chains from one specimen sequenced in a study of post-analysis software for immune sequencing data (dated by TCRdb to the mid-2010s). Here is what the overall study found, with its caveats: Patients showed significantly higher frequencies than controls for five TRBV segments, among them TRBV5-6, TRBV5-1 and TRBV20-1.

Library generation was performed with PCR. Sequencing relied on an Illumina HiSeq 2500. To reduce PCR and sequencing biases, unique molecular identifiers were built into the TCR beta cDNA libraries. TCRdb reprocessing: public reads trimmed at Q25 with fastp, clones called with MiXCR, in-frame beta chains kept. Entries are consolidated by CDR3 protein sequence, retaining the most common genes and DNA. Recorded for this sample are about half a million distinct CDR3 sequences; roughly 46% of them occurred a single time. The ten largest make up around 10% of the sample. Their antigens are not known. Sequencing used blood. The receptors derive from a girl between 10 and 17 years old with multiple sclerosis.

This clonotype appeared once. J is TRBJ2-1 and V is TRBV20-1; 11 positions match TRBD2. Unmatched junction bases numbered 21, after V lost 0 bases and J lost 8 bases. From germline, CDR1 is DFQATT and CDR2 SNEGSKA (reference sequence). The CDR3 is 20 residues long. The CDR3 spells CSARDQELAGVLYFGDEQFF. CDR3 nucleotide sequence: TGCAGTGCTAGAGATCAGGAACTAGCGGGAGTTCTATATTTCGGCGATGAGCAGTTCTTC.

This rearrangement joins TRBV9 to TRBJ2-1, with D tentatively TRBD2 (6 bases). CDR1 and CDR2 (germline): SGDLS, YYNGEE. Deletions cut 3 bases from V and 7 bases from J, with 14 bases between. The CDR3 is 14 residues long. The CDR3 sequence: CASSGRDGGNEQFF. CDR3 bases: TGTGCCAGCAGCGGGCGGGATGGTGGTAATGAGCAGTTCTTC. Based on the CDR3 plus reference TRBV9 and TRBJ2-1, the full variable domain is DSGVTQTPKHLITATGQRVTLRCSPRSGDLSVYWYQQSLDQGLQFLIQYYNGEERAKGNILERFSAQQFPDLHSELNLSSLELGDSALYFCASSGRDGGNEQFFGPGTRLTVL.

The J gene is TRBJ1-4, the V gene TRBV4-1; no firm D call. The CDR3 consists of 14 residues. Germline V gene data show CDR1 as MGHRA and CDR2 as YSYEKL. The V end was cut by 0 bases, the J end by 4 bases, with 6 bases between. This chain's CDR3 is CASSQDTYNEKLFF. The CDR3 DNA follows: TGCGCCAGCAGCCAAGATACTTATAATGAAAAACTGTTTTTT.

The rearrangement links TRBV12-3 or TRBV12-4 to TRBJ1-1; D possibly corresponds to TRBD1 (5 bases). The CDR3 is made up of 17 amino acids. Trimming cost V 3 bases and J 1 base, with 18 bases left between them. The CDR3 DNA sequence: TGTGCCAGCAGTTTCGCCGTGGGGGTGTCGAGGAACACTGAAGCTTTCTTT. Its protein product is CASSFAVGVSRNTEAFF.

The rearrangement joins TRBV27 to TRBJ1-1; 7 bases align to TRBD1. V gave up 3 bases and J gave up 4 bases; unmatched junction bases: 2. The CDR3 has 13 amino acids. Germline CDR1 and CDR2: MNHEY and SMNVEV (reference sequence). The CDR3 DNA reads TGTGCCAGCAGTTTTTCAGGGGGCACTGAAGCTTTCTTT. Protein sequence: CASSFSGGTEAFF.

The chain joins TRBV28 to TRBJ2-4; the match to TRBD2 covers 13 bases. TRBJ2-7 explains the end of the DNA better; the J call may be wrong. CDR1 is MDHEN, CDR2 SYDVKM, per germline. This CDR3 is built from 16 residues. The CDR3 protein is CASSHTGLAGDNEQYF. The DNA for the CDR3 is TGTGCCAGCAGCCACACAGGACTAGCGGGAGATAACGAGCAGTACTTC.

This chain uses TRBV20-1 with TRBJ2-5; TRBD1 is a possible D gene (6 bases). The CDR3 contains 12 residues. CDR1 DFQATT and CDR2 SNEGSKA come from the germline V gene (reference sequence). V was pared by 4 bases and J by 4 bases, with 10 bases between. CDR3 protein: CSATLGGETQYF. DNA for the CDR3: TGCAGTGCTACCCTAGGGGGAGAGACCCAGTACTTC.

The chain combines TRBV12-3 or TRBV12-4 with TRBJ2-1, with TRBD1 as a possible D gene (5 bases). The CDR3 extends over 15 amino acids. Trimming pared 7 bases from V and 2 bases from J, leaving 15 bases between. The CDR3 region has the DNA TGTGCCAGCACCCAGGGCCAGGACCCCTACAATGAGCAGTTCTTC. Translated: CASTQGQDPYNEQFF.

This rearrangement joins TRBV27 to TRBJ2-7; D is unclear. V was clipped by 5 bases and J by 0 bases, with 17 bases between them. CDR3 length: 16 residues. Germline V gene sequence: CDR1 MNHEY, CDR2 SMNVEV (reference sequence). In DNA, the CDR3 is TGTGCCAGCAGTCCGCCGTCATACCAGCGCTCCTACGAGCAGTACTTC. It translates to CASSPPSYQRSYEQYF.

This chain joins TRBV4-1 and TRBJ2-7, with 8 nucleotides matching TRBD1. The CDR3 totals 15 residues. The J segment lost 2 bases and the V segment lost 1 base, leaving 4 bases of the junction unmatched. The germline V gene encodes CDR1 MGHRA and CDR2 YSYEKL. The CDR3, as DNA: TGCGCCAGCAGCCAAGGACAGGGGAATACCTACGAGCAGTACTTC. Translating gives CASSQGQGNTYEQYF.

The chain couples TRBV10-3 to TRBJ1-2, with a possible D match to TRBD1 (6 bases). The V end was cut by 6 bases, the J end by 3 bases, with 14 bases between. This CDR3 is built from 14 residues. Germline V gene data show CDR1 as ENHRY and CDR2 as SYGVKD. The DNA for the CDR3 is TGTGCCATCAGCTATGGTAGGGGGGACTATGGCTACACCTTC. This codes for CAISYGRGDYGYTF.

V and J are TRBV4-1 and TRBJ2-7, with TRBD1 as a possible D gene (6 bases). Deletions cut 0 bases from V and 5 bases from J, with 14 bases between. Germline V gives CDR1 MGHRA, CDR2 YSYEKL. The CDR3 contains 15 residues. CDR3 DNA sequence: TGCGCCAGCAGCCAAGATACGGGACATCCCCACGAGCAGTACTTC. Its translation: CASSQDTGHPHEQYF.

The J gene is TRBJ2-1, the V gene TRBV24-1; possibly TRBD2 for D (6 bases). Trimming removed 5 bases at V and 8 bases at J, with 18 bases between. Germline CDR1 KGHDR, CDR2 SFDVKD. The CDR3 spans 15 residues. This CDR3 reads CATSGGTGTLDEQFF. CDR3 nucleotide sequence: TGTGCCACCAGTGGAGGGACTGGGACTTTGGATGAGCAGTTCTTC.

The genes are TRBV24-1 and TRBJ1-2; D might be TRBD1 (5 bases). CDR1 is KGHDR and CDR2 is SFDVKD in the germline V gene. The CDR3 spans 11 residues. Trimming stripped 6 bases from V and 10 bases from J, with 11 bases between. The CDR3 spells CATSRGEDYTF. CDR3 coding DNA: TGTGCCACCAGTCGAGGGGAGGACTACACCTTC.

This clonotype was seen more than once but under ten times. V gene TRBV7-2 combines with J gene TRBJ2-3; 10 nucleotides agree with TRBD2. Trimming took 4 bases from V and 5 from J; bases not matched to a gene: 6. Germline CDR1 reads SGHTA; CDR2 reads FQGNSA. The CDR3 runs 15 residues. CDR3 in amino acids: CASSYTSGIEDTQYF. CDR3 bases: TGTGCCAGCAGCTACACTAGCGGGATCGAAGATACGCAGTATTTT.

This clonotype has more than one count but fewer than ten. CDR3 sequence: CASSWTREGSYGYTF. DNA of the CDR3: TGTGCCAGCAGTTGGACAAGGGAGGGGAGCTATGGCTACACCTTC. The genes are TRBV28 and TRBJ1-2; TRBD1 might be the D (5 bases). Trimming stripped 4 bases from V and 4 bases from J, with 16 bases between. This CDR3 spans 15 amino acids. Germline CDR1 and CDR2: MDHEN and SYDVKM.

With respect to this clonotype: Its ends do not fully match the called genes, so a read error is possible. This chain uses TRBV4-3 with TRBJ1-5; D might be TRBD1 (5 bases). Germline CDR1 is LGHNA and CDR2 is YSLEER. The CDR3 runs to 16 residues. The DNA for the CDR3 is TGCGCCAGCAGCCAAGATCGGGGCTTTGGCAATCGGCCCCAGCATTTT. As protein: CASSQDRGFGNRPQHF.

The chain is built from TRBV6-2 or TRBV6-3 and TRBJ2-5, with TRBD2 matching 10 bases. The germline gives CDR1 MNHEY, CDR2 SVGEGT. CDR3 length: 16 amino acids. After removal of 6 bases from V and 1 base from J, the junction contained 8 bases not matched to a gene. DNA of the CDR3: TGTGCCAGCAGCCGCGGACTAGCGGAATTCCAAGAGACCCAGTACTTC. It is translated as CASSRGLAEFQETQYF.

The rearrangement uses TRBV7-2 and TRBJ2-5, with TRBD2 matching over 8 bases. The CDR3 totals 16 residues. V shed 1 base, J shed 4 bases, and the junction held 8 bases outside the gene matches. Germline-derived CDR1 and CDR2 are SGHTA and FQGNSA. The CDR3 sequence is CASSLGSGSSGETQYF. The CDR3 bases are TGTGCCAGCAGCTTAGGCAGCGGGAGCTCGGGAGAGACCCAGTACTTC.

About this clonotype: A read error may account for a junction end that differs from germline. This rearrangement joins TRBV7-3 to TRBJ2-1, with TRBD1 matching 11 bases. Per germline, CDR1 SGHTA and CDR2 FQGTGA. This CDR3 contains 15 residues. The CDR3 nucleotides are TGTGCCAGCAGCTTAGGACAGGGGGCCTACAATGAGCAGTGCTTC. Translation: CASSLGQGAYNEQCF.

This chain links TRBV18 with TRBJ2-3; 8 nucleotides align to TRBD1. The CDR3 is made up of 17 amino acids. V was pared by 3 bases and J by 1 base, with 9 bases of the junction left unmatched. CDR1 is KGHSH and CDR2 is LQKENI in the germline V gene. The CDR3 nucleotides are TGTGCCAGCTCACCGAGGACAGGGACTTCAGGCACAGATACGCAGTATTTT. It is translated as CASSPRTGTSGTDTQYF.

The chain joins TRBV6-6 to TRBJ2-7; D not resolved. The germline V and J ends were trimmed by 5 bases and 5 bases, with 10 bases remaining between them. The CDR3 loop spans 12 amino acids. Germline lookup yields CDR1 MNHNY and CDR2 SVGAGI (reference sequence). CDR3 region: CASSEPLDEQYF. In DNA, the CDR3 is TGTGCCAGCAGTGAGCCGCTGGACGAGCAGTACTTC.

J is TRBJ1-1 and V is TRBV2; 8 nucleotides align to TRBD1. The CDR3 spans 14 residues. Trimming cost V 6 bases and J 4 bases; bases outside gene matches: 7. Germline V gives CDR1 SNHLY, CDR2 FYNNEI. The CDR3 DNA reads TGTGCCAGCAGCAGGGGGCCAGGGGTCACTGAAGCTTTCTTT. It encodes CASSRGPGVTEAFF. Together with reference TRBV2 and TRBJ1-1, the CDR3 gives the full variable domain: EPEVTQTPSHQVTQMGQEVILRCVPISNHLYFYWYRQILGQKVEFLVSFYNNEISEKSEIFDDQFSVERPDGSNFTLKIRSTKLEDSAMYFCASSRGPGVTEAFFGQGTRLTVV.

This clonotype occurred once. Compared with germline, one end of the junction differs, possibly owing to a read error. The V gene is TRBV2, the J gene TRBJ1-2; tentative D call: TRBD1 (5 bases). CDR1 is SNHLY, CDR2 FYNNEI, per germline. CDR3 size: 16 residues. In DNA form, the CDR3 reads TGTGCCAGCAGTGAAGGGGACCGCCCAATTAACTATGACTACACCTTC. Amino acid sequence: CASSEGDRPINYDYTF.

The rearrangement links TRBV6-5 to TRBJ2-1; D is possibly TRBD1 (6 bases). The V and J ends lost 0 bases and 2 bases respectively, with 14 bases between them. Germline CDR1 reads MNHEY; CDR2 reads SVGAGI. CDR3 length: 17 amino acids. CDR3 loop: CASSYSGAGRAYNEQFF. CDR3 coding DNA: TGTGCCAGCAGTTACTCGGGGGCAGGGCGAGCCTACAATGAGCAGTTCTTC.

This clonotype was observed a few times. The rearrangement links TRBV4-2 to TRBJ1-2; D perhaps matches TRBD1 (6 bases). The ends were cut back, 6 bases at V and 5 bases at J, with 13 bases in the middle. The CDR3 totals 13 residues. The germline CDR1 and CDR2 sequences are LGHNA and YNFKEQ. CDR3 DNA: TGTGCCAGCAGTCACAGGGATGAGTATGGCTACACCTTC. It yields the protein CASSHRDEYGYTF.

The genes are TRBV27 and TRBJ2-6; TRBD1 might be the D (6 bases). The V and J ends lost 7 bases and 0 bases respectively, with 16 bases between them. The V gene's germline CDR1 is MNHEY and CDR2 SMNVEV (reference sequence). The CDR3 totals 17 residues. CDR3 region: CASTAWGRGSGANVLTF. For the CDR3, the DNA is TGTGCCAGCACGGCGTGGGGCAGGGGCTCTGGGGCCAACGTCCTGACTTTC. Supplemented by reference TRBV27 and TRBJ2-6, the full variable domain reads EAQVTQNPRYLITVTGKKLTVTCSQNMNHEYMSWYRQDPGLGLRQIYYSMNVEVTDKGDVPEGYKVSRKEKRNFPLILESPSPNQTSLYFCASTAWGRGSGANVLTFGAGSRLTVL.